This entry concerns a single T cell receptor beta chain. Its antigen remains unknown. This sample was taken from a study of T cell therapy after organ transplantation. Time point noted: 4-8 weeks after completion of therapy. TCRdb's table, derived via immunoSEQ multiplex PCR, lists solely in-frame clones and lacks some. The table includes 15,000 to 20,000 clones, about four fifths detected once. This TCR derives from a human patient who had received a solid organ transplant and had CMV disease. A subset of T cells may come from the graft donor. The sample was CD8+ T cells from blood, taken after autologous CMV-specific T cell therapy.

The CDR3 DNA sequence: TGTGCCAGTAGTATTACAAGGCGGTCGGGTCGTAACTATGGCTACACCTTC. It encodes CASSITRRSGRNYGYTF. The chain carries TRBV19 and TRBJ1-2; no definite D call. Germline V gives CDR1 LNHDA, CDR2 SQIVND (reference sequence). With 3 bases removed from V and 1 base from J, the gap between germline ends came to 18 bases. There are 17 residues in the CDR3.